This T cell receptor (beta chain) is from a study of cytomegalovirus exposure and HLA in healthy donors. The PCR had 60 Vbeta and 13 Jbeta primers. Clones were read by immunoSEQ multiplex PCR, and TCRdb kept only the in-frame ones, dropping some. The sample comprises over 100,000 clones, roughly 80% of which are singletons, and roughly 8.9% rests with the top ten. Comment on this clone: No antigen is known for it. The junction does not match germline at one end; this may be a read error.

Notes on the study in general: Some TCR beta chains (164 of them) were listed as cytomegalovirus-associated. Cytomegalovirus status, reportedly, was diagnosed with high specificity and sensitivity by the classifier. As a later analysis revealed, the rate of TCR association differed by HLA locus, with DRB1 most and HLA-C fewest.

Germline V CDR1 and CDR2: SEHNR, FQNEAQ (reference sequence). The CDR3 has 15 residues. The source of this sequence is a male donor in good health and CMV-seropositive. The V gene is TRBV7-9, the J gene TRBJ1-5, with TRBD1 matching 8 bases. Sequences were obtained from PBMCs. This CDR3 is CSSSLGTGGNQPQHF. In DNA form, the CDR3 reads TGTTCCAGCAGCTTAGGGACAGGAGGCAATCAGCCCCAGCATTTT.